This T cell receptor beta chain was recovered during a study of long-term antiretroviral therapy in people with HIV. Running of the v3.0 immunoSEQ assay took place at survey level. The repertoire was sequenced with immunoSEQ multiplex PCR; TCRdb's copy has only in-frame clones and lacks some. The repertoire consists of roughly 30,000 clones, with roughly 84% occurring once and the leading ten covering roughly a tenth. V lost 2 bases, J lost 8 bases, and 9 bases lay in between. The CDR3 totals 13 residues. Germline-derived CDR1 and CDR2 are LGHNA and YSLEER. The V call is TRBV4-3, the J call TRBJ1-4; weak D call: TRBD1 (6 bases). The receptor comes from a man aged 25-45 years with HIV. Sequencing used unsorted PBMCs, obtained almost 2.9 years after starting antiretroviral therapy. CDR3: CASSQWDNEKLFF. DNA of the CDR3: TGCGCCAGCAGCCAATGGGACAACGAAAAACTGTTTTTT.